The 16 T cell receptor beta chains below were found in one sample sequenced in a study of technical replicates of blood from a few donors. TCRdb keeps only in-frame clones here, not all; method: immunoSEQ multiplex PCR. The data show around 93,000 clones, approximately 94% seen once. The sequenced sample was T cells isolated from PBMCs. These receptors were obtained from a human donor in good health.

The V gene is TRBV5-1, the J gene TRBJ2-3; possible D gene TRBD2, 6 bases. CDR3 size: 16 residues. Germline V CDR1 and CDR2: SGHRS, YFSETQ. The germline V and J ends were trimmed by 1 base and 0 bases, with 12 bases remaining between them. In DNA, the CDR3 is TGCGCCAGCAGCTTGAGTCTTAGCGGTAGCACAGATACGCAGTATTTT. Translation gives CASSLSLSGSTDTQYF. The full variable domain, in which reference TRBV5-1 and TRBJ2-3 provide the parts outside the CDR3, is KAGVTQTPRYLIKTRGQQVTLSCSPISGHRSVSWYQQTPGQGLQFLFEYFSETQRNKGNFPGRFSGRQFSNSRSEMNVSTLELGDSALYLCASSLSLSGSTDTQYFGPGTRLTVL.

The rearrangement links TRBV6-1 to TRBJ1-1, with 8 bases aligning to TRBD1. The CDR3 extends over 16 amino acids. Germline CDR1 is MNHNS and CDR2 is SASEGT. V trimming: 0 bases; J trimming: 7 bases; junction bases outside the gene matches: 10. This CDR3 is CASSEAQGAASGEAFF. CDR3 nucleotides: TGTGCCAGCAGTGAAGCGCAGGGGGCGGCAAGTGGTGAAGCTTTCTTT.

This rearrangement joins TRBV5-8 to TRBJ2-6, with a weak D call TRBD2 (5 bases). Trimming took off 6 bases at V and 2 bases at J, with 15 bases between the two ends. The CDR3 contains 16 residues. Per the germline V gene, CDR1 is SGHTS and CDR2 is YDEGEE. CDR3 residues: CASTTDWGPGANVLTF. The CDR3 nucleotides read TGTGCCAGCACCACGGACTGGGGTCCTGGGGCCAACGTCCTGACTTTC.

The genes are TRBV11-3 and TRBJ2-2, with D possibly matching TRBD2 (6 bases). V was pared by 5 bases and J by 7 bases, with 23 bases between. The CDR3 is made up of 17 amino acids. Germline V gene lookup returns CDR1 SGHNT and CDR2 YENEEA. The CDR3 spells CASSVSGRGWGVGELFF. The DNA of the CDR3 is TGTGCCAGCAGCGTATCGGGGCGGGGTTGGGGTGTCGGGGAGCTGTTTTTT.

The chain combines TRBV28 with TRBJ1-2; D gene unclear. Germline loops: CDR1 MDHEN, CDR2 SYDVKM. V dropped 2 bases and J dropped 3 bases, with 7 bases sitting between them. The CDR3 contains 13 residues. The CDR3 is CASSLEPDYGYTF. CDR3 bases: TGTGCCAGCAGTTTAGAACCGGACTATGGCTACACCTTC.

V and J are TRBV19 and TRBJ2-3, with 9 bases matching TRBD1. V lost 6 bases and J lost 6; bases outside the gene matches: 7. The CDR3 runs to 14 residues. CDR1 is LNHDA and CDR2 is SQIVND in the germline V gene (reference sequence). The CDR3 DNA follows: TGTGCCAGTAGCGGGGACAGGGAAAGGGATACGCAGTATTTT. This translates into CASSGDRERDTQYF.

This chain connects TRBV19 to TRBJ2-3, with TRBD2 matching over 14 bases. The CDR3 is 19 amino acids. Per the germline V gene, CDR1 is LNHDA and CDR2 is SQIVND (reference sequence). J gave up 4 bases and V 5 bases, and 14 bases lay outside the gene matches. As DNA, the CDR3 is TGTGCCAGTAGTCCCCGCCGGGGACTAGCGGGAGTCGGAGCAGATACGCAGTATTTT. Translation: CASSPRRGLAGVGADTQYF.

The rearrangement links TRBV6-1 to TRBJ1-5, with unresolved D. The CDR3 loop spans 13 amino acids. V dropped 6 bases and J dropped 5 bases, with 11 bases sitting between them. Germline CDR1 MNHNS, CDR2 SASEGT. The CDR3 sequence: CASSQRTDQPQHF. CDR3 sequence (DNA): TGTGCCAGCAGCCAAAGGACTGATCAGCCCCAGCATTTT.

Remarks on this clone: Compared with germline, one end of the junction differs, possibly owing to a read error. The J gene is TRBJ2-3, the V gene TRBV6-1; D remains unclear. This CDR3 is built from 9 residues. Germline assignment: CDR1 MNHNS and CDR2 SASEGT. The CDR3 sequence is CASSEASQF. CDR3 nucleotide sequence: TGTGCCAGCAGTGAAGCGAGTCAATTT.

The chain is built from TRBV21-1 and TRBJ2-2; the DNA was not compared with TRBD2, the D call given in the table. TRBV21-1 is classified as a pseudogene. The CDR3 consists of 16 residues. The CDR3 coding sequence is TGTGCCAGCATTCCGCTTAGCGGGGGGAACACCGGGGAGCTGTTTTTT. Residues: CASIPLSGGNTGELFF.

The chain combines TRBV7-2 with TRBJ2-3; 7 nucleotides agree with TRBD2. The CDR3 has 14 residues. Germline V gives CDR1 SGHTA, CDR2 FQGNSA. V lost 5 bases and J lost 1; bases outside the gene matches: 3. CDR3: CASSETSGTDTQYF. The CDR3 DNA reads TGTGCCAGCAGCGAAACTAGCGGCACAGATACGCAGTATTTT.

This clone was found once. This sequence joins TRBV6-5 and TRBJ1-1; the D gene is possibly TRBD1 (5 bases). Trimming left V 4 bases short and J 0 bases short, with 15 bases between. The CDR3 is 16 residues long. Germline V gives CDR1 MNHEY, CDR2 SVGAGI. CDR3 sequence: CASSWGVFSMNTEAFF. The DNA for the CDR3 is TGTGCCAGCAGTTGGGGGGTCTTTAGTATGAACACTGAAGCTTTCTTT.

CDR3: CASTPGAYEQYF. The CDR3 nucleotides are TGTGCCAGCACCCCGGGGGCCTACGAGCAGTACTTC. The chain joins TRBV6-1 to TRBJ2-7, with D possibly TRBD2 on 6 matching bases. Germline-derived CDR1 and CDR2 are MNHNS and SASEGT. V gave up 7 bases and J gave up 2 bases, with 9 bases separating them. The CDR3 is 12 residues long.

This sequence joins TRBV21-1 and TRBJ1-5; the table's D call, TRBD1, has no DNA check behind it. TRBV21-1 is marked as a pseudogene. The CDR3 totals 20 residues. The CDR3 nucleotides are TGTGCCAGCAGCAAAGTGGTACCGGCAGGGCCTATCAGTAGCAATCAGCCCCAGCATTTT. It translates to CASSKVVPAGPISSNQPQHF.

The chain joins TRBV30 to TRBJ2-7, with D perhaps matching TRBD2 (5 bases). In germline, CDR1 is GTSNPN, CDR2 SVGIG (reference sequence). The CDR3 sequence is 15 residues long. The V end lost 0 bases, the J end lost 0 bases, and 12 bases lay between the germline ends. CDR3 bases: TGTGCCTGGAGTGTACAACGTACTAGCTCCTACGAGCAGTACTTC. This gives the protein CAWSVQRTSSYEQYF.

The rearrangement links TRBV5-6 to TRBJ2-6; D is uncertain. Trimming removed 2 bases from V and 0 bases from J, with 9 bases in between. The CDR3 sequence is 16 residues long. Germline V gene data show CDR1 as SGHDT and CDR2 as YYEEEE. CDR3 amino acids: CASSFPLLSGANVLTF. The CDR3 nucleotides are TGTGCCAGCAGCTTCCCGTTACTCTCTGGGGCCAACGTCCTGACTTTC.